The clone carrying this TCR beta chain was found many times. What it recognizes is unknown. Then a second PCR, running about 6 to 12 cycles, was carried out with a sample-barcoded 5' primer and a J-beta primer mix. Each cDNA molecule was tagged by a template-switch adaptor that had 12 random nucleotides. TCRdb fed the 5' RACE reads into MiXCR, producing one record per CDR3 protein. This sample has fewer than 700,000 distinct CDR3 sequences; around 43% occur once, and the top ten carry 25% to 35%. The sample comes from a study of blood T cells in healthy people across ages. This CDR3 comprises 16 residues. The germline CDR1 and CDR2 sequences are DFQATT and SNEGSKA (reference sequence). V lost 0 bases and J lost 7, with 19 bases in between. The study drew donors from healthy Caucasian individuals in Russia aged roughly 6 to 90. Notes on the study in general: More naive CD4+ cells and higher diversity were found in long-lived than in aged donors. Older age went with lower TCR beta diversity per million T cells, in a roughly linear way.

Sequenced sample: blood. The chain carries TRBV20-1 and TRBJ2-1; D may be TRBD2 (6 bases). This receptor was obtained from a man at least 80 years old in good health. The CDR3 coding sequence is TGCAGTGCTAGAGATAGGACGGGAGTAATTATTAATGAGCAGTTCTTC. It codes for CSARDRTGVIINEQFF.